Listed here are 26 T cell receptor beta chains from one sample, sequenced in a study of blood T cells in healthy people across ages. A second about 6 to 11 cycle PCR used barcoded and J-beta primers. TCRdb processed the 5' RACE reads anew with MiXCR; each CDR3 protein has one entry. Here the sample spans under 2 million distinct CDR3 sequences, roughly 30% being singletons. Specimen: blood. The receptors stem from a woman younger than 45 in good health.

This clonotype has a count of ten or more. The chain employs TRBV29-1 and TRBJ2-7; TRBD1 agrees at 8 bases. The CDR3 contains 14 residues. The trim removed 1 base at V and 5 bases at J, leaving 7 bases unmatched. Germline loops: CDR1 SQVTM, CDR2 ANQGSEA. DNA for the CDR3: TGCAGCGTTGAAGGGCCGACAGGGGTGCACGAGCAGTACTTC. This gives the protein CSVEGPTGVHEQYF.

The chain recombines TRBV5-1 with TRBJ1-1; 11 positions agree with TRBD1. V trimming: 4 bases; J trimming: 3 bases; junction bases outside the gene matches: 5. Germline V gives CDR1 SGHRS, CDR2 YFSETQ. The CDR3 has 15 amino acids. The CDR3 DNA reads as TGCGCCAGCAGCATGGACAGGGGGCTGGACACTGAAGCTTTCTTT. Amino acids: CASSMDRGLDTEAFF.

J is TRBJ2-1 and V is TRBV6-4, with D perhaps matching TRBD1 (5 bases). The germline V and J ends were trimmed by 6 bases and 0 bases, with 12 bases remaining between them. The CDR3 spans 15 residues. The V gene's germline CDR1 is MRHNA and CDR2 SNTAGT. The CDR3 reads CASRFDSSSYNEQFF. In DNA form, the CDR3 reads TGTGCCAGCAGATTTGACAGCAGCTCCTACAATGAGCAGTTCTTC.

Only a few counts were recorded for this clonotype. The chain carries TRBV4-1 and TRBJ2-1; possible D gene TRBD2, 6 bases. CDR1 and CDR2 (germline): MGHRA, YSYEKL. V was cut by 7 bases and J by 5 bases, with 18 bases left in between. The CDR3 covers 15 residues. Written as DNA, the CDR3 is TGCGCCAGCACCCTACTAGCATTCGGCAACAATGAGCAGTTCTTC. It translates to CASTLLAFGNNEQFF.

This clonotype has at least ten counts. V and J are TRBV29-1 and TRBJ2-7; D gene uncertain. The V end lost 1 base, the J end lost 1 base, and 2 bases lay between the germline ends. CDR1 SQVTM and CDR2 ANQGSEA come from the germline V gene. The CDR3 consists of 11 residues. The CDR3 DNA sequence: TGCAGCGTTGAAGCGTCCTACGAGCAGTACTTC. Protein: CSVEASYEQYF.

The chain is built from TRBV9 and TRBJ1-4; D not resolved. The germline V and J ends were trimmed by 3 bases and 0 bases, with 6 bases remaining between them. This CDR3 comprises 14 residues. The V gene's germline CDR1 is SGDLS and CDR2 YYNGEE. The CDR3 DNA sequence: TGTGCCAGCAGCGGAGAAGCAACTAATGAAAAACTGTTTTTT. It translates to CASSGEATNEKLFF.

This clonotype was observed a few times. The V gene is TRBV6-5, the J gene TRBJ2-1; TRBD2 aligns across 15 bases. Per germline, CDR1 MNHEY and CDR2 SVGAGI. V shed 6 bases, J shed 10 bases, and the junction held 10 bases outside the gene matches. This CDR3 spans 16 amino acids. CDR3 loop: CASSQGRGLAGGEQFF. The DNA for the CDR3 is TGTGCCAGCAGCCAGGGTAGGGGACTAGCGGGAGGAGAGCAGTTCTTC.

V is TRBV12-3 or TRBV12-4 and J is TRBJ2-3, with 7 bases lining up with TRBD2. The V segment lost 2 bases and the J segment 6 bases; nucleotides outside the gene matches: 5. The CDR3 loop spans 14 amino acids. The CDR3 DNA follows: TGTGCCAGCAGTTTATGGGAGGGTCGGGATACGCAGTATTTT. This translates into CASSLWEGRDTQYF.

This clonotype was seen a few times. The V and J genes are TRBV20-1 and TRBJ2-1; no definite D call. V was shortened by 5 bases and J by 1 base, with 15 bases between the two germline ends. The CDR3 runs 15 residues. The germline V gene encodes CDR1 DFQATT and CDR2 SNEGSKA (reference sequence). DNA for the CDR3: TGCAGTGCTGGAATCTTGAGGAATTCCTACAATGAGCAGTTCTTC. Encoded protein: CSAGILRNSYNEQFF.

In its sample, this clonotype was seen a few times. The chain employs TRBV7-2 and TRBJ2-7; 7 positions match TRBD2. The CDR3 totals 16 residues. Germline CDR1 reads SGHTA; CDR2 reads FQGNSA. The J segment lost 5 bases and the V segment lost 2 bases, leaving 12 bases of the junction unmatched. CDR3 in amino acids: CASSLFGAGVLNEQYF. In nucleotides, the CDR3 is TGTGCCAGCAGCTTATTTGGCGCGGGAGTTTTGAACGAGCAGTACTTC. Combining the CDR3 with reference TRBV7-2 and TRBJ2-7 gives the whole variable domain GAGVSQSPSNKVTEKGKDVELRCDPISGHTALYWYRQSLGQGLEFLIYFQGNSAPDKSGLPSDRFSAERTGGSVSTLTIQRTQQEDSAVYLCASSLFGAGVLNEQYFGPGTRLTVT.

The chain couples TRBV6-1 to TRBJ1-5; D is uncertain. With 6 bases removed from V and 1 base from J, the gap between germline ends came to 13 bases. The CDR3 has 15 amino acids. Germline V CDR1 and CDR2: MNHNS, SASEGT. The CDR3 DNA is TGTGCCAGCAGACAAGACTGGAGGAGCAATCAGCCCCAGCATTTT. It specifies CASRQDWRSNQPQHF.

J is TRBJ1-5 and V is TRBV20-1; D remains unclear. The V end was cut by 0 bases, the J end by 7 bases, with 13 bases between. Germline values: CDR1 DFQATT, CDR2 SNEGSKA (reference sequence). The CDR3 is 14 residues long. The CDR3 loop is CSARDHGLPQPQHF. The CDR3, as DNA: TGCAGTGCTAGAGATCATGGGTTACCACAGCCCCAGCATTTT.

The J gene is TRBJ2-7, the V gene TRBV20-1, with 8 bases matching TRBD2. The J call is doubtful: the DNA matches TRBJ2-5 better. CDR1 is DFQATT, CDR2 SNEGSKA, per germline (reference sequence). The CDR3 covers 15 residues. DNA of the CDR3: TGCAGTGCTAAGGGCATAGCGGGGAGAGGAGAGACCCAGTACTTC. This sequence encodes CSAKGIAGRGETQYF.

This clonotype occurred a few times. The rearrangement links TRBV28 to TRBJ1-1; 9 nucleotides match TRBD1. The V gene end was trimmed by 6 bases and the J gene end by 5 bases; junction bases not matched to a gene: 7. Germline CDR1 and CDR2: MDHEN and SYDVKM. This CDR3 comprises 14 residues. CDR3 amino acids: CASRGQGYGTEAFF. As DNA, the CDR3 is TGTGCCAGCAGGGGACAGGGATATGGGACTGAAGCTTTCTTT.

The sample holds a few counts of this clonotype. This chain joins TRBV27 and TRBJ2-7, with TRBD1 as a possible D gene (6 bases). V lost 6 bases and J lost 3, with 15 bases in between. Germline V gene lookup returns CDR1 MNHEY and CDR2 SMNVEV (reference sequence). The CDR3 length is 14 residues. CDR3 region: CASRPSTGIYEQYF. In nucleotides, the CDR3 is TGTGCCAGCAGACCCAGTACAGGGATCTACGAGCAGTACTTC.

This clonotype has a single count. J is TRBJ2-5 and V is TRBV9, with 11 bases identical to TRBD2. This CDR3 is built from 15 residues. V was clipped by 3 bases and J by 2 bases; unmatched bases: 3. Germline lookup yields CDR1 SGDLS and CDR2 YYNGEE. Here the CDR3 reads CASSATSGTQETQYF. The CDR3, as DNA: TGTGCCAGCAGCGCGACTAGCGGGACGCAAGAGACCCAGTACTTC.

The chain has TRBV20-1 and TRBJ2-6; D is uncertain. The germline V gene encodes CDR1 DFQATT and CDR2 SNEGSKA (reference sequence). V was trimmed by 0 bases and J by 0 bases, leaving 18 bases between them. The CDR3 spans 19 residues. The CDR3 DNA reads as TGCAGTGCTAGAGATTGGACCGTAGCTCCCCACTCTGGGGCCAACGTCCTGACTTTC. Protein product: CSARDWTVAPHSGANVLTF.

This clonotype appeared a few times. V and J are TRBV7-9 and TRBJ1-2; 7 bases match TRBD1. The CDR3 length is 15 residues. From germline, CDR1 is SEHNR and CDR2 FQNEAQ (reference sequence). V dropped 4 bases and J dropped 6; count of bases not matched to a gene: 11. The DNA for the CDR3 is TGTGCCAGCAGCTCCCCGGGACAGTGGGGCAATGGCTACACCTTC. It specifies CASSSPGQWGNGYTF.

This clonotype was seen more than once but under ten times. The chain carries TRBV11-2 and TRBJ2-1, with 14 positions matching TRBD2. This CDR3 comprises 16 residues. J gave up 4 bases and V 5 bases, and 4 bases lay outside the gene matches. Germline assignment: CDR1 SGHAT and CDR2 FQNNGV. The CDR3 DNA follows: TGTGCCAGCAGCCTGGGACTAGCGGGAGAGTACAATGAGCAGTTCTTC. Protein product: CASSLGLAGEYNEQFF.

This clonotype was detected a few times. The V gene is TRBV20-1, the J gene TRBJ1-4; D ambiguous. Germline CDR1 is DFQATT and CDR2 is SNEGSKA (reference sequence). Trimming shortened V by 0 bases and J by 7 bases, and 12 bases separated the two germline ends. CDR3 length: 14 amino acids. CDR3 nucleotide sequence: TGCAGTGCTAGAGATCTTCATCTTACTGAAAAACTGTTTTTT. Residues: CSARDLHLTEKLFF.

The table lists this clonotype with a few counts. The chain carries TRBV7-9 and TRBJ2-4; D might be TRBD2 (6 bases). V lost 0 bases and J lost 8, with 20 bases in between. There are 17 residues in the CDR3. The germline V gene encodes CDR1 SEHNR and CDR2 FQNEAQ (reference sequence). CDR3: CASSLAWAGTGEDIQYF. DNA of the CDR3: TGTGCCAGCAGCTTAGCTTGGGCAGGGACGGGAGAAGACATTCAGTACTTC.

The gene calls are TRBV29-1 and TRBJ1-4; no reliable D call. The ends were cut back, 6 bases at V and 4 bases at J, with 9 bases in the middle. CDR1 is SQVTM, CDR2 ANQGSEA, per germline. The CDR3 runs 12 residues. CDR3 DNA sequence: TGCAGCGTCCGGGGAAATAATGAAAAACTGTTTTTT. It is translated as CSVRGNNEKLFF.

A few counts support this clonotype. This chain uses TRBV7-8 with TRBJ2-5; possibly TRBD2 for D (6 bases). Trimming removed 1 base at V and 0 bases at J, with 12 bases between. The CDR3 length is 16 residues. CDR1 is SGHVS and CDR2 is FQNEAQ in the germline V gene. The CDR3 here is CASSLVPSSDQETQYF. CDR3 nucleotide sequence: TGTGCCAGCAGCTTAGTCCCCTCTAGCGACCAAGAGACCCAGTACTTC.

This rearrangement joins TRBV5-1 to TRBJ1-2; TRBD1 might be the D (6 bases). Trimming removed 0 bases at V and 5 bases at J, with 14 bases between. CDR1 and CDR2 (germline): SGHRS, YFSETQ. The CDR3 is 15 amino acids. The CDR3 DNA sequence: TGCGCCAGCAGCTTGGGGGGGCAATTGAGTTATGGCTACACCTTC. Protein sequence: CASSLGGQLSYGYTF.

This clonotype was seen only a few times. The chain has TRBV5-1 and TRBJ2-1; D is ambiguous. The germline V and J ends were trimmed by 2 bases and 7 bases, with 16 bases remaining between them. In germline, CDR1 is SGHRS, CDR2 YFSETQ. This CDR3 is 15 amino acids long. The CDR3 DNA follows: TGCGCCAGCAGCTTTGACGGTGGGAATGGTAATGAGCAGTTCTTC. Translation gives CASSFDGGNGNEQFF.

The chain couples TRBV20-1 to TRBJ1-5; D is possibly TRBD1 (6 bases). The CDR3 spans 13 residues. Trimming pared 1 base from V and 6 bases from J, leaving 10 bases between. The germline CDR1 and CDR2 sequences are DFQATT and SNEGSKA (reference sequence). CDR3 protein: CSARVSRGQPQHF. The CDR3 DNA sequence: TGCAGTGCTAGAGTAAGCAGGGGTCAGCCCCAGCATTTT.